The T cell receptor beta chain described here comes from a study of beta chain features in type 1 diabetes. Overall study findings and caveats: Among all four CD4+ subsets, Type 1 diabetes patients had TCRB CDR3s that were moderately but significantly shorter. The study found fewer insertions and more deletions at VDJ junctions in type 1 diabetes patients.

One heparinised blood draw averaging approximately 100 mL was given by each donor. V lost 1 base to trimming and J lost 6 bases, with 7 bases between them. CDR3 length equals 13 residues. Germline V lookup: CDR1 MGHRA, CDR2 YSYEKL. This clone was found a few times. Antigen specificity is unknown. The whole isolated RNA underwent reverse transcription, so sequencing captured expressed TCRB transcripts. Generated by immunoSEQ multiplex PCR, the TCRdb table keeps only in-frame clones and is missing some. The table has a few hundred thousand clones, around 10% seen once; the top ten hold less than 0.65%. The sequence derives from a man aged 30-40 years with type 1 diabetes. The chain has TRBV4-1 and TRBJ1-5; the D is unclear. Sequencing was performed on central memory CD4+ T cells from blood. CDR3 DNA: TGCGCCAGCAGCCAAGGGGAAGCTCAGCCCCAGCATTTT. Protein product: CASSQGEAQPQHF.